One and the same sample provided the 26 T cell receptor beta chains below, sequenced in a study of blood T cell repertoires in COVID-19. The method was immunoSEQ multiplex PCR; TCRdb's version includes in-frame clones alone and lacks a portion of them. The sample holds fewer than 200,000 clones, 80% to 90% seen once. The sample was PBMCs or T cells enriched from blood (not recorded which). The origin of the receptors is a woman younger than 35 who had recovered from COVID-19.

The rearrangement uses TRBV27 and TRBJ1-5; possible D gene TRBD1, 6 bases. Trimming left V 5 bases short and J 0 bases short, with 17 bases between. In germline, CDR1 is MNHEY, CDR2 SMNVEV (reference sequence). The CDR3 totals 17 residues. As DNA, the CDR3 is TGTGCCAGCAGTCTCACGGGACACTCTTATAGCAATCAGCCCCAGCATTTT. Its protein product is CASSLTGHSYSNQPQHF.

For the CDR3, the DNA is TGTGCCAGTAGTATCAACTCCTACGAGCAGTACTTC. Protein sequence: CASSINSYEQYF. The genes are TRBV19 and TRBJ2-7; D not certain. From germline, CDR1 is LNHDA and CDR2 SQIVND (reference sequence). This CDR3 comprises 12 residues. Trimming cost V 3 bases and J 0 bases, with 3 bases left between them.

The CDR3 nucleotides read TGCGCCAGCAGCCCAAGGTGGCGGGAGGGGTACGGTGAGCAGTTCTTC. Protein: CASSPRWREGYGEQFF. The rearrangement links TRBV4-1 to TRBJ2-1; TRBD2 matches 9 bases. Germline-derived CDR1 and CDR2 are MGHRA and YSYEKL. The CDR3 has 16 residues. Germline trimming cut 4 bases from V and 9 bases from J; bases unmatched to any gene: 13.

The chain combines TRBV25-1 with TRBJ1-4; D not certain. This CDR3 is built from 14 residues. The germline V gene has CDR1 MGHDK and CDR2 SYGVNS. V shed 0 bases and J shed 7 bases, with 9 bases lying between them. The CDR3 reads CASSEYRGSEKLFF. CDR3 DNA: TGTGCCAGCAGTGAATATCGGGGAAGTGAAAAACTGTTTTTT. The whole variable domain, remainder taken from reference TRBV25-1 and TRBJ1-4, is EADIYQTPRYLVIGTGKKITLECSQTMGHDKMYWYQQDPGMELHLIHYSYGVNSTEKGDLSSESTVSRIRTEHFPLTLESARPSHTSQYLCASSEYRGSEKLFFGSGTQLSVL.

The CDR3 protein is CASSDLAGAYEQYF. For the CDR3, the DNA is TGTGCCAGTAGTGACTTAGCGGGAGCCTACGAGCAGTACTTC. This rearrangement joins TRBV19 to TRBJ2-7; TRBD2 aligns across 9 bases. V trimming: 5 bases; J trimming: 2 bases; junction bases outside the gene matches: 4. This CDR3 is built from 14 residues. CDR1 and CDR2 from the germline V gene are LNHDA and SQIVND (reference sequence).

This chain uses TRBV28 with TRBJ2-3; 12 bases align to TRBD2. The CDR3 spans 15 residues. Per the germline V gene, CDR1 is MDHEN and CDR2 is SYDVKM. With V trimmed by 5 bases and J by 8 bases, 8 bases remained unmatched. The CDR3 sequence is CASSPPSGRAGTQYF. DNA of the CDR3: TGTGCCAGCAGTCCACCTAGCGGGAGGGCCGGTACGCAGTATTTT.

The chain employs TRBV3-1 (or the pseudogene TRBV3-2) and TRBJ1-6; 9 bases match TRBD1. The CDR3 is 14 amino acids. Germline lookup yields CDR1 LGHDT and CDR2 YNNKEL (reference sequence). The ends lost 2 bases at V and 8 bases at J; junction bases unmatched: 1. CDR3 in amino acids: CASSQRDRDSPLHF. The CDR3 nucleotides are TGTGCCAGCAGCCAAAGGGACAGGGATTCACCCCTCCACTTT.

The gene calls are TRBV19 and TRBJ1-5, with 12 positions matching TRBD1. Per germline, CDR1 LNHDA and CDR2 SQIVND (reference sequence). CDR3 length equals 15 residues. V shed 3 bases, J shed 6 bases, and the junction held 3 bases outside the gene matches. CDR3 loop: CASSMGQGAGQPQHF. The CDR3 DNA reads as TGTGCCAGTAGTATGGGACAGGGGGCGGGTCAGCCCCAGCATTTT.

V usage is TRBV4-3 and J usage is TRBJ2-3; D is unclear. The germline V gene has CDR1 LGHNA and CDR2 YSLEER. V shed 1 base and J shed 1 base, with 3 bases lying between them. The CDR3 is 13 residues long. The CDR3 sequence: CASSQAGTDTQYF. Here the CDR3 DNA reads TGCGCCAGCAGCCAAGCTGGCACAGATACGCAGTATTTT.

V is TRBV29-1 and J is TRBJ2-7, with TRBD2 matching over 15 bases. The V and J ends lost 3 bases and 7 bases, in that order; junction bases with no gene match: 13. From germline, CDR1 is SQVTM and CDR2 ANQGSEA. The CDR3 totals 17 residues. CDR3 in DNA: TGCAGCGTTGATGGAGGGGGACTAGCGGGAGGAGGAGGGGAGCAGTACTTC. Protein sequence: CSVDGGGLAGGGGEQYF.

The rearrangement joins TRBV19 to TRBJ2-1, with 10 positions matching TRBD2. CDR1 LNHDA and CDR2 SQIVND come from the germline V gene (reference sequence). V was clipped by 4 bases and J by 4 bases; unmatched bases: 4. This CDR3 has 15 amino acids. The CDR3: CASSRLLAGYNEQFF. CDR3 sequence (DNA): TGTGCCAGTAGTAGATTACTAGCGGGGTACAATGAGCAGTTCTTC. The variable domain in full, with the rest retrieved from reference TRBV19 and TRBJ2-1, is DGGITQSPKYLFRKEGQNVTLSCEQNLNHDAMYWYRQDPGQGLRLIYYSQIVNDFQKGDIAEGYSVSREKKESFPLTVTSAQKNPTAFYLCASSRLLAGYNEQFFGPGTRLTVL.

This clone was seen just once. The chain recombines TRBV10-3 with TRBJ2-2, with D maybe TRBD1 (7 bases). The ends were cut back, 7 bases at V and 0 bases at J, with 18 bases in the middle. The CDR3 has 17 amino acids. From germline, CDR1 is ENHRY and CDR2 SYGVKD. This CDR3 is CAIMTSEGTANTGELFF. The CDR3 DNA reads TGTGCCATCATGACGTCGGAGGGGACAGCGAACACCGGGGAGCTGTTTTTT.

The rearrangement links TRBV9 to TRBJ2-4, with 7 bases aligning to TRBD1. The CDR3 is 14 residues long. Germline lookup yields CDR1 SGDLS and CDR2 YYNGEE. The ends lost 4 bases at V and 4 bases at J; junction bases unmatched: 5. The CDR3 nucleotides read TGTGCCAGCAGCTTCGGACAGGAAAAAAACATTCAGTACTTC. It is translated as CASSFGQEKNIQYF.

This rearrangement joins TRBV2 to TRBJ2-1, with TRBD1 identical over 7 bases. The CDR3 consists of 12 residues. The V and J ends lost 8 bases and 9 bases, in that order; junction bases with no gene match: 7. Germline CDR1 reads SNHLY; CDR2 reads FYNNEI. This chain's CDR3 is CASETGQGEQFF. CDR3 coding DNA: TGTGCCAGCGAGACAGGGCAGGGTGAGCAGTTCTTC.

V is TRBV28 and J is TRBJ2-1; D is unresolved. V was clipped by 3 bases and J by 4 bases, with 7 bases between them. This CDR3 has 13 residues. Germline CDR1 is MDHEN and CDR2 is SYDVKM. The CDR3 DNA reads TGTGCCAGCAGTTTTAAGAGTTACAATGAGCAGTTCTTC. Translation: CASSFKSYNEQFF.

The CDR3 region has the DNA TGTGCCAGCAGCTTCCTAGGACAGCCCAATCAGCCCCAGCATTTT. Translation gives CASSFLGQPNQPQHF. This rearrangement joins TRBV7-2 to TRBJ1-5, with D possibly being TRBD1 (6 bases). This CDR3 comprises 15 residues. Germline lookup yields CDR1 SGHTA and CDR2 FQGNSA. Trimming took 3 bases from V and 3 from J, leaving 12 bases between them.

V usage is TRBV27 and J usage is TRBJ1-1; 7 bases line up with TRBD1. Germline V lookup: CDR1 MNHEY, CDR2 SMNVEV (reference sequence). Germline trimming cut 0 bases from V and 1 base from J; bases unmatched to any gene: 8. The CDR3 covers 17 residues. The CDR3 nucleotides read TGTGCCAGCAGTTTATCCCATAACAGGGGTCGGAACACTGAAGCTTTCTTT. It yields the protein CASSLSHNRGRNTEAFF.

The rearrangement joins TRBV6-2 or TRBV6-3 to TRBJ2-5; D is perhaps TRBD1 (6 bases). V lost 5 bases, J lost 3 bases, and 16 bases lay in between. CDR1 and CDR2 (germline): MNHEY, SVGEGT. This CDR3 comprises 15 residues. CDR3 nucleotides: TGTGCCAGCAGTCAACTCTCAGGGGTCGAAGAGACCCAGTACTTC. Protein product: CASSQLSGVEETQYF.

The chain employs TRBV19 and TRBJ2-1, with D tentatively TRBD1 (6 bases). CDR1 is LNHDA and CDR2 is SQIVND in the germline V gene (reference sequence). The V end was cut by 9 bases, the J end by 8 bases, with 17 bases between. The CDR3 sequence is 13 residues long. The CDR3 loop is CASANRVGDEQFF. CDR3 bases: TGTGCCAGCGCTAACAGGGTCGGCGATGAGCAGTTCTTC.

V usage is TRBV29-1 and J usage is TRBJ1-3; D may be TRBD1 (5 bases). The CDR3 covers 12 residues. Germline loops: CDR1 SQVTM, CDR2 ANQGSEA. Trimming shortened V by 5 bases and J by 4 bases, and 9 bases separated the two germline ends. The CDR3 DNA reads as TGCAGCGTTAGGGGTACCGGAAACACCATATATTTT. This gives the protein CSVRGTGNTIYF. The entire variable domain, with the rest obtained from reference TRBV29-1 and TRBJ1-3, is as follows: SAVISQKPSRDICQRGTSLTIQCQVDSQVTMMFWYRQQPGQSLTLIATANQGSEATYESGFVIDKFPISRPNLTFSTLTVSNMSPEDSSIYLCSVRGTGNTIYFGEGSWLTVV.

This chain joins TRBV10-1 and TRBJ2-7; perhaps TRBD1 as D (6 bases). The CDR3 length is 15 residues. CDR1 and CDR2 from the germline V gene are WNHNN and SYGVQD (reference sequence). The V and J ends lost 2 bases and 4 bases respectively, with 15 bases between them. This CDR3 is CASSEGVQGGYEQYF. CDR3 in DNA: TGCGCCAGCAGTGAGGGGGTACAGGGCGGGTACGAGCAGTACTTC.

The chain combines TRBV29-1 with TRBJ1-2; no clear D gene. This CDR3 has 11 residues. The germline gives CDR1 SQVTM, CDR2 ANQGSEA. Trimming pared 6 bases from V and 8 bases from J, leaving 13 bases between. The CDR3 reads CSVLIEGGYTF. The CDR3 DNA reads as TGCAGCGTCCTCATAGAGGGAGGCTACACCTTC.

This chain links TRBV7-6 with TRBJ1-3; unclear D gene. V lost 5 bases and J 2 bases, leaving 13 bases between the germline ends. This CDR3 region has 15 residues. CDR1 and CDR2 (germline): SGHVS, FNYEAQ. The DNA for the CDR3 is TGTGCCAGCAGCCCGCTGCAATACACTGGAAACACCATATATTTT. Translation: CASSPLQYTGNTIYF.

As DNA, the CDR3 is TGCACCAGCAGCCAAACATCCGGGACTAGGGTGGAGACCCAGTACTTC. Translating gives CTSSQTSGTRVETQYF. This chain uses TRBV1 with TRBJ2-5; the table gives TRBD2 as D, unverified against the DNA. TRBV1 is tagged as a pseudogene. CDR3 length equals 16 residues.

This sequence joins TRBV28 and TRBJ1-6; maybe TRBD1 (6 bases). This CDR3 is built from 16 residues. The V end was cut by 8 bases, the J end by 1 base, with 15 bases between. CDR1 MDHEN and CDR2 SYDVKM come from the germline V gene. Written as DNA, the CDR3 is TGTGCCAGCGGCCCAGGGGAGAGTTCCTATAATTCACCCCTCCACTTT. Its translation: CASGPGESSYNSPLHF. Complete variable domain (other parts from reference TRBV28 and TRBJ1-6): DVKVTQSSRYLVKRTGEKVFLECVQDMDHENMFWYRQDPGLGLRLIYFSYDVKMKEKGDIPEGYSVSREKKERFSLILESASTNQTSMYLCASGPGESSYNSPLHFGNGTRLTVT.

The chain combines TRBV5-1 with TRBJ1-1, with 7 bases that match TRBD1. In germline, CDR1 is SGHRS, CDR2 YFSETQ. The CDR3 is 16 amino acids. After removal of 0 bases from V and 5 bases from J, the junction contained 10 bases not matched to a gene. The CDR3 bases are TGCGCCAGCAGCTTGGATGGGGGCGGCAGGGGGACTGAAGCTTTCTTT. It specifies CASSLDGGGRGTEAFF.